A selection of T cell receptor beta chains follows, all from one sample in a study of T-cell reconstitution after alpha-beta-depleted transplantation in children. TCRdb passed the PCR reads through MiXCR, listing each CDR3 protein once. The data contain 250,000 to 300,000 distinct CDR3 sequences, around 10% of them seen just once; the ten biggest clones take up less than 9%. Sequences were derived from PBMCs, sampled before TCRalphabeta/CD19-depleted stem cell transplant. These receptors all stem from a boy under two years old with acute myeloid leukemia, due to receive a stem cell transplant. Both conserved end residues are part of each CDR3. The D gene is left open where the match is weak. Size tells how often a clone was seen (once, few, many) or the class of an expanded clone, and some rows leave it out.

CDR3,DNA,size,V,D,J
CASSEPVSYEQYF,TGTGCCAGCAGTGAACCGGTATCCTACGAGCAGTACTTC,many,TRBV28,.,TRBJ2-7
CASSPGNPNNEQFF,TGTGCCAGCAGCCCGGGCAACCCTAACAATGAGCAGTTCTTC,.,TRBV4-2,.,TRBJ2-1
CATSDLVLAGGQEQFF,TGTGCCACCAGTGATTTGGTGCTAGCGGGAGGACAGGAGCAGTTCTTC,.,TRBV24-1,TRBD2,TRBJ2-1
CSARGTVNTEAFF,TGCAGTGCTAGGGGGACGGTGAACACTGAAGCTTTCTTT,many,TRBV20-1,.,TRBJ1-1
CASSVQGNQPQHF,TGTGCCAGCAGCGTACAGGGAAATCAGCCCCAGCATTTT,few,TRBV7-2,.,TRBJ1-5
CASSFGAHSTDTQYF,TGTGCCAGCAGTTTTGGGGCCCACAGCACAGATACGCAGTATTTT,few,TRBV28,.,TRBJ2-3
CASMDRVHSGANVLTF,TGTGCCAGCATGGACAGGGTCCACTCTGGGGCCAACGTCCTGACTTTC,many,TRBV27,TRBD1,TRBJ2-6
CASSQSDTQYF,TGTGCCAGCAGCCAGTCAGATACGCAGTATTTT,.,TRBV6-5,.,TRBJ2-3
CASSQERREGTGNTIYF,TGCGCCAGCAGCCAAGAAAGGAGGGAGGGAACTGGAAACACCATATATTTT,many,TRBV4-3,.,TRBJ1-3
CASSQLAGASSEQYF,TGCGCCAGCAGCCAACTAGCGGGGGCCTCCTCCGAGCAGTACTTC,many,TRBV5-1,TRBD2,TRBJ2-7
CASSDRDGSPLHF,TGTGCCAGCAGTGACAGGGACGGGTCACCCCTCCACTTT,many,TRBV28,TRBD1,TRBJ1-6
CASSHSGTYNEQFF,TGCGCCAGCAGCCATAGCGGGACCTACAATGAGCAGTTCTTC,many,TRBV5-1,TRBD2,TRBJ2-1
CASRQGEKETQYF,TGCGCCAGCAGACAGGGCGAAAAAGAGACCCAGTACTTC,many,TRBV5-1,.,TRBJ2-5
CSVEAPLSYEQYF,TGCAGCGTTGAAGCGCCGCTTTCCTACGAGCAGTACTTC,few,TRBV29-1,.,TRBJ2-7
CSARDLGASSYEQYF,TGCAGTGCTAGAGATTTGGGCGCTTCCTCCTACGAGCAGTACTTC,.,TRBV20-1,.,TRBJ2-7
CASRGSQGLETQYF,TGTGCCAGCAGGGGATCACAGGGTTTAGAGACCCAGTACTTC,.,TRBV25-1,.,TRBJ2-5
CASSLTRAGQETQYF,TGCGCCAGCAGCCTGACAAGGGCCGGACAAGAGACCCAGTACTTC,.,TRBV5-1,.,TRBJ2-5
CASSFVSTEAFF,TGTGCCAGCAGTTTCGTGAGCACTGAAGCTTTCTTT,few,TRBV12-3/TRBV12-4,.,TRBJ1-1
CASRGQGAAGANVLTF,TGTGCCAGCCGAGGACAGGGGGCGGCTGGGGCCAACGTCCTGACTTTC,many,TRBV12-3/TRBV12-4,TRBD1,TRBJ2-6
CASSFLQGTDEQYF,TGTGCCAGCAGTTTTTTACAGGGGACGGACGAGCAGTACTTC,many,TRBV12-3/TRBV12-4,TRBD1,TRBJ2-7
CASSYNTGTGEDEQYF,TGTGCCAGCAGTTACAATACCGGGACAGGGGAGGACGAGCAGTACTTC,.,TRBV6-5,TRBD1,TRBJ2-7
CASSLYRLEAFF,TGTGCCAGCAGTTTATATCGGCTTGAAGCTTTCTTT,many,TRBV28,.,TRBJ1-1
CASVAGPWGEQYF,TGTGCCAGCGTAGCGGGACCTTGGGGCGAGCAGTACTTC,.,TRBV19,TRBD2,TRBJ2-7
CASRPLLRWDLKLFF,TGTGCCAGTAGGCCACTCCTGCGGTGGGATCTGAAGCTGTTTTTT,.,TRBV19,.,TRBJ2-2
CASSFLASGRPSLFNEQFF,TGTGCCAGCAGCTTTCTGGCTAGCGGGAGGCCATCGCTTTTCAATGAGCAGTTCTTC,many,TRBV7-6,TRBD2,TRBJ2-1
CAISDWGQVTYGYTF,TGTGCCATCAGTGACTGGGGACAGGTGACCTATGGCTACACCTTC,few,TRBV10-3,TRBD1,TRBJ1-2
CASSLMTAPKADTQYF,TGTGCCAGCAGCTTAATGACAGCGCCGAAGGCAGATACGCAGTATTTT,.,TRBV7-6,.,TRBJ2-3
CATRDSGGHYEQYF,TGTGCCACCAGAGACAGTGGGGGGCACTACGAGCAGTACTTC,few,TRBV15,.,TRBJ2-7
CASSSSGTMEQYF,TGTGCCAGCAGTTCCTCCGGGACCATGGAGCAGTACTTC,few,TRBV12-3/TRBV12-4,.,TRBJ2-7
CASSSPGQLQETQYF,TGTGCCAGCAGCAGCCCGGGACAGTTACAAGAGACCCAGTACTTC,few,TRBV7-9,TRBD1,TRBJ2-5
CASSGLASSYNEQFF,TGTGCCAGTTCGGGACTAGCAAGCTCCTACAATGAGCAGTTCTTC,many,TRBV4-2,TRBD2,TRBJ2-1
CASSGHDLTTDTQYF,TGTGCCAGCAGTGGACACGATCTAACCACAGATACGCAGTATTTT,many,TRBV6-1,.,TRBJ2-3
CASSPLHGGGAQETQYF,TGTGCCAGCAGCCCCCTGCACGGTGGTGGGGCCCAAGAGACCCAGTACTTC,many,TRBV4-2,.,TRBJ2-5